These T cell receptor beta chains were read from a single sample in a study of T cells in localized non-small cell lung cancer. The method was immunoSEQ multiplex PCR; TCRdb's version includes in-frame clones alone and lacks a portion of them. The sample carries some 29,000 clones, roughly 87% recorded once. This sample comprised peripheral blood, obtained before any cancer treatment. The receptor set was obtained from a male donor older than 55 with stage I lung adenocarcinoma. The CDR3 runs from the conserved cysteine through the conserved F or W. Fields, in order: clone size, CDR3 length, J gene, V gene, D gene, CDR3 DNA, CDR3 protein. The D gene is left open where the match is weak. Size tells how often a clone was seen (once, few, many) or the class of an expanded clone, and some rows leave it out.

- | 15 | TRBJ1-5 | TRBV6-1 | - | TGTGCCAGCTCGGAAGGCCCGACGGAAGGACCGCCCCAGCATTTT | CASSEGPTEGPPQHF
once | 14 | TRBJ2-5 | TRBV18 | - | TGTGCCAGCTCACCACCCCAGGGGTTTAAGACCCAGTACTTC | CASSPPQGFKTQYF
- | 12 | TRBJ2-7 | TRBV2 | - | TGTGCCAGCAGTGTAGAGGAGGGCGAGCAGTACTTC | CASSVEEGEQYF
- | 15 | TRBJ1-4 | TRBV10-3 | TRBD1 | TGTGCCATCAGTGACCCAGGGGGGGCTAATGAAAAACTGTTTTTT | CAISDPGGANEKLFF
- | 14 | TRBJ1-1 | TRBV29-1 | TRBD1 | TGCAGCGTCGGCCGGGACAGGGTGAACACTGAAGCTTTCTTT | CSVGRDRVNTEAFF
- | 14 | TRBJ1-2 | TRBV23-1 | TRBD1 | TGCGCCAGCAGCAGGCGGGACAGCGTTTATGGCTACACCTTC | CASSRRDSVYGYTF
- | 15 | TRBJ2-5 | TRBV7-6 | - | TGTGCCAGCAGCTTAGGTCAGGGCAAGAGGGAGACCCAGTACTTC | CASSLGQGKRETQYF
few | 14 | TRBJ1-5 | TRBV14 | - | TGTGCCAGCAGCCAGGCAGGGCTCAATCAGCCCCAGCATTTT | CASSQAGLNQPQHF
- | 14 | TRBJ1-1 | TRBV6-1 | - | TGTGCCAGCAGTGAGTGGGGACGGCCCACTGAAGCTTTCTTT | CASSEWGRPTEAFF
once | 18 | TRBJ2-7 | TRBV5-1 | - | TGCGCCAGCAGCTTGGGCCCTTCGGGGGGCGGAAGCTCCTACGAGCAGTACTTC | CASSLGPSGGGSSYEQYF
- | 14 | TRBJ1-4 | TRBV5-1 | - | TGCGCCAGCAGCTTCGGACAGACTAATGAAAAACTGTTTTTT | CASSFGQTNEKLFF
- | 14 | TRBJ1-3 | TRBV9 | - | TGTGCCAGCAATTACGATGCCTCTGGAAACACCATATATTTT | CASNYDASGNTIYF
- | 15 | TRBJ1-1 | TRBV7-2 | - | TGTGCCAGCAGCTTAGCGTGGACCCGGGGCACTGAAGCTTTCTTT | CASSLAWTRGTEAFF
- | 13 | TRBJ2-1 | TRBV19 | - | TGTGCCAGTAGTCTCGGGGTGGACCGTGAGCAGTTCTTC | CASSLGVDREQFF
- | 14 | TRBJ1-5 | TRBV19 | - | TGTGCCAGTAGTAGCGGAACTCCCAATCAGCCCCAGCATTTT | CASSSGTPNQPQHF
- | 13 | TRBJ1-1 | TRBV19 | - | TGTGCCAGTAGAGACAGCCCGAACACTGAAGCTTTCTTT | CASRDSPNTEAFF
- | 13 | TRBJ1-4 | TRBV27 | - | TGTGCCAGCAGTTTATCAGGGACTGAAAAACTGTTTTTT | CASSLSGTEKLFF
- | 14 | TRBJ1-2 | TRBV16 | TRBD1 | TGTGCCAGCAGCCGCCAGACAGGGAACTATGGCTACACCTTC | CASSRQTGNYGYTF
- | 16 | TRBJ2-5 | TRBV7-2 | - | TGTGCCAGCAGCCCGCGCATAGCGGCAACACAAGAGACCCAGTACTTC | CASSPRIAATQETQYF
few | 14 | TRBJ1-1 | TRBV5-5 | - | TGTGCCAGCAGCTTGGTGGCCAGGGACACTGAAGCTTTCTTT | CASSLVARDTEAFF
- | 13 | TRBJ1-4 | TRBV30 | - | TGTGCCTGGAGTGTAGGCGGGAATGAAAAACTGTTTTTT | CAWSVGGNEKLFF
- | 14 | TRBJ2-7 | TRBV18 | - | TGTGCCAGCTCACCACTAGACTCCGGCTACGAGCAGTACTTC | CASSPLDSGYEQYF
- | 15 | TRBJ1-2 | TRBV30 | - | TGTGCCTGGAGTCTTCGAGGGTCCAAATCCTATGGCTACACCTTC | CAWSLRGSKSYGYTF
- | 17 | TRBJ2-1 | TRBV30 | TRBD2 | TGTGCCTGGAGTAGGGGACTAGCGGGGACTAAGGGGAATGAGCAGTTCTTC | CAWSRGLAGTKGNEQFF
- | 15 | TRBJ1-1 | TRBV7-3 | - | TGTGCCGGCAGTAATATTGCGGCACCGGACACTGAAGCTTTCTTT | CAGSNIAAPDTEAFF
- | 15 | TRBJ2-7 | TRBV7-2 | TRBD2 | TGTGCCAGCAGCTTAGGGACTAGCGGGGGGGTCGAGCAGTACTTC | CASSLGTSGGVEQYF